This T cell receptor (beta chain) comes out of a study of T cells in Graves' hyperthyroidism and ophthalmopathy. General study results and limits: Researchers report that a 13 V-J model separated ophthalmopathy from stable hyperthyroidism. Expanded thyroid clonotypes (above 0.001) were mostly also found in blood.

This clonotype was picked up many times. Its antigen is still unknown. What was amplified from RNA transcripts were TCR beta CDR3 regions. HTBI primers were the set used in a first-round RT-PCR of the TCR CDR3. MiXCR, run by TCRdb on the multiplex PCR reads, gives a single entry per CDR3 protein. The sample consists of 550,000 to 850,000 distinct CDR3 sequences, over 15% of them appearing once. The receptor was derived from a woman aged 50 to 65 with Graves' hyperthyroidism that later progressed to Graves' ophthalmopathy. The material sequenced was blood.

The CDR3 reads CASSLVPGDTQYF. In nucleotides, the CDR3 is TGCGCCAGCAGCTTGGTTCCGGGGGATACGCAGTATTTT. The chain is built from TRBV5-1 and TRBJ2-3; D possibly corresponds to TRBD2 (5 bases). CDR3 length: 13 amino acids. Per the germline V gene, CDR1 is SGHRS and CDR2 is YFSETQ. The V gene lost 0 bases and the J gene lost 6 bases, with 8 bases spanning the gap. The complete variable domain, with remaining parts taken from reference TRBV5-1 and TRBJ2-3, reads KAGVTQTPRYLIKTRGQQVTLSCSPISGHRSVSWYQQTPGQGLQFLFEYFSETQRNKGNFPGRFSGRQFSNSRSEMNVSTLELGDSALYLCASSLVPGDTQYFGPGTRLTVL.